Included here is one TCR beta chain sequence, with context. Antigen: not known. This table comes from immunoSEQ multiplex PCR, and its TCRdb copy is limited to in-frame clones, with some not included. The data show tens of thousands of clones, 70% to 90% seen once. This sample was taken from a study of T cell responses to AZD1222 COVID-19 vaccine. Study-wide results and limits: Unmutated variant regions reportedly attract nearly half of all spike-specific TCRs.

The ends were cut back, 6 bases at V and 2 bases at J, with 7 bases in the middle. The CDR3 sequence is 13 residues long. The germline V gene encodes CDR1 MNHEY and CDR2 SVGAGI. The input for sequencing was peripheral blood, taken on day 0 of AZD1222 vaccination. This sequence was found in an adult in good health. The chain carries TRBV6-5 and TRBJ1-4; D unclear. CDR3 amino acids: CASRSRTNEKLFF. The CDR3 nucleotides are TGTGCCAGCAGAAGTCGGACTAATGAAAAACTGTTTTTT.